These 10 T cell receptor beta chains share one sample of origin, sequenced in a study of CD4+ T cells in melanoma. Sequenced by immunoSEQ multiplex PCR; TCRdb stores in-frame clones only, minus some. The sample holds fewer than 55,000 clones; roughly 87% are singletons and the top ten take around 11%. Sequencing was carried out using peripheral blood. The receptors were gathered from a human donor with melanoma.

The V gene is TRBV5-1, the J gene TRBJ1-4; 8 nucleotides line up with TRBD1. This CDR3 comprises 16 residues. Germline V gene sequence: CDR1 SGHRS, CDR2 YFSETQ. The ends lost 3 bases at V and 8 bases at J; junction bases unmatched: 12. CDR3 DNA sequence: TGCGCCAGCAGCTGGGGGGCGACAGGGGAGGAGGAAAAACTGTTTTTT. Residues: CASSWGATGEEEKLFF.

The chain uses TRBV27 and TRBJ2-7; D gene uncertain. Germline CDR1 MNHEY, CDR2 SMNVEV (reference sequence). With 2 bases removed from V and 0 bases from J, the gap between germline ends came to 8 bases. The CDR3 is made up of 14 amino acids. The CDR3 DNA reads as TGTGCCAGCAGTTTAAGGTGGGACTCCTACGAGCAGTACTTC. Translating gives CASSLRWDSYEQYF.

V gene TRBV11-2 combines with J gene TRBJ2-5, with 12 bases matching TRBD2. Looked up from germline, CDR1 is SGHAT and CDR2 is FQNNGV. V was clipped by 4 bases and J by 6 bases; unmatched bases: 6. This CDR3 has 15 residues. CDR3 loop: CASSSSGGALKTQYF. The CDR3 nucleotides read TGTGCCAGCAGCTCTAGCGGGGGGGCTTTAAAGACCCAGTACTTC. The complete variable domain, with remaining parts taken from reference TRBV11-2 and TRBJ2-5, reads EAGVAQSPRYKIIEKRQSVAFWCNPISGHATLYWYQQILGQGPKLLIQFQNNGVVDDSQLPKDRFSAERLKGVDSTLKIQPAKLEDSAVYLCASSSSGGALKTQYFGPGTRLLVL.

A single count supports this clone. The V gene is TRBV11-2, the J gene TRBJ1-3; D unclear. Trimming shortened V by 0 bases and J by 0 bases, and 9 bases separated the two germline ends. This CDR3 comprises 16 residues. Germline V CDR1 and CDR2: SGHAT, FQNNGV. Written as DNA, the CDR3 is TGTGCCAGCAGCTTAGATCCTCATCCCTCTGGAAACACCATATATTTT. Encoded protein: CASSLDPHPSGNTIYF. Together with reference TRBV11-2 and TRBJ1-3, the CDR3 gives the full variable domain: EAGVAQSPRYKIIEKRQSVAFWCNPISGHATLYWYQQILGQGPKLLIQFQNNGVVDDSQLPKDRFSAERLKGVDSTLKIQPAKLEDSAVYLCASSLDPHPSGNTIYFGEGSWLTVV.

This clone was observed a handful of times. The chain carries TRBV7-8 and TRBJ1-4; D unresolved. Per the germline V gene, CDR1 is SGHVS and CDR2 is FQNEAQ. The CDR3 totals 14 residues. V was clipped by 7 bases and J by 4 bases, with 13 bases between them. CDR3 sequence reads: CASTAGSVNEKLFF. Written as DNA, the CDR3 is TGTGCCAGCACCGCGGGCTCTGTTAATGAAAAACTGTTTTTT.

The genes are TRBV5-5 and TRBJ1-5; 7 bases fit TRBD1. Germline lookup yields CDR1 SGHKS and CDR2 YYEKEE (reference sequence). With V trimmed by 0 bases and J by 7 bases, 7 bases remained unmatched. This CDR3 is 15 amino acids long. CDR3 in amino acids: CASSLVRGQYQPQHF. CDR3 sequence (DNA): TGTGCCAGCAGCTTGGTGAGGGGGCAGTACCAGCCCCAGCATTTT.

This clone was recorded a few times. V gene TRBV5-4 combines with J gene TRBJ2-7; D possibly matches TRBD1 or TRBD2 (5 bases each). V lost 0 bases and J lost 0, with 7 bases in between. Germline loops: CDR1 SGHNT, CDR2 YYREEE (reference sequence). The CDR3 loop spans 14 amino acids. CDR3 DNA: TGTGCCAGCAGCTTGGGGGGGAGCTCCTACGAGCAGTACTTC. Its protein is CASSLGGSSYEQYF.

This rearrangement joins TRBV25-1 to TRBJ1-6; D gene ambiguous. V was pared by 3 bases and J by 3 bases, with 9 bases between. This CDR3 comprises 15 residues. CDR1 MGHDK and CDR2 SYGVNS come from the germline V gene. The CDR3 is CASSERGYYNSPLHF. The CDR3 DNA reads TGTGCCAGCAGTGAGCGGGGTTACTATAATTCACCCCTCCACTTT. Supplemented by reference TRBV25-1 and TRBJ1-6, the full variable domain reads EADIYQTPRYLVIGTGKKITLECSQTMGHDKMYWYQQDPGMELHLIHYSYGVNSTEKGDLSSESTVSRIRTEHFPLTLESARPSHTSQYLCASSERGYYNSPLHFGNGTRLTVT.

The chain links TRBV28 to TRBJ2-6, with D hard to call. The CDR3 has 16 residues. The V gene lost 4 bases and the J gene lost 2 bases, with 12 bases spanning the gap. Germline lookup yields CDR1 MDHEN and CDR2 SYDVKM. The CDR3 DNA sequence: TGTGCCAGCAGTTCCCCCTCAGGAACTGGGGCCAACGTCCTGACTTTC. Its protein product is CASSSPSGTGANVLTF. Filled out from reference TRBV28 and TRBJ2-6, the complete variable domain reads DVKVTQSSRYLVKRTGEKVFLECVQDMDHENMFWYRQDPGLGLRLIYFSYDVKMKEKGDIPEGYSVSREKKERFSLILESASTNQTSMYLCASSSPSGTGANVLTFGAGSRLTVL.

The J gene is TRBJ1-2, the V gene TRBV7-2; D remains unclear. CDR1 and CDR2 from the germline V gene are SGHTA and FQGNSA. V lost 1 base to trimming and J lost 4 bases, with 7 bases between them. This CDR3 comprises 13 residues. The DNA of the CDR3 is TGTGCCAGCAGCTTAGAGGTCAGCTATGGCTACACCTTC. The encoded protein is CASSLEVSYGYTF.